The 28 T cell receptor beta chains given below trace back to one sample, sequenced in a study of beta chain features in type 1 diabetes. Expressed TCRB transcripts were sequenced after all isolated RNA was converted to cDNA. Profiling relied on immunoSEQ multiplex PCR, and the TCRdb table lists in-frame clones only, not all of them. The sample includes 970,000 or so clones, 15% to 20% of them seen just once. Sequenced input: naive CD4+ T cells from blood. Receptor source: a woman between 18 and 29 years old in good health.

The V and J genes are TRBV9 and TRBJ2-1, with 8 bases identical to TRBD2. Germline values: CDR1 SGDLS, CDR2 YYNGEE. The J segment lost 6 bases and the V segment lost 3 bases, leaving 11 bases of the junction unmatched. This CDR3 has 16 residues. The CDR3 DNA sequence: TGTGCCAGCAGCGCAAAGTCAGGGACTAGGCTCAATGAGCAGTTCTTC. Translation gives CASSAKSGTRLNEQFF.

The chain carries TRBV18 and TRBJ2-3; D is perhaps TRBD2 (5 bases). With 4 bases removed from V and 4 bases from J, the gap between germline ends came to 9 bases. Germline CDR1 is KGHSH and CDR2 is LQKENI. The CDR3 totals 13 residues. CDR3 nucleotide sequence: TGTGCCAGCTCACGTGCCGGGGCAGATACGCAGTATTTT. Protein product: CASSRAGADTQYF.

This clone has only a few counts. This sequence joins TRBV7-2 and TRBJ2-7, with no clear D. Germline V lookup: CDR1 SGHTA, CDR2 FQGNSA. The CDR3 length is 11 residues. V gave up 8 bases and J gave up 1 base, with 6 bases separating them. In DNA, the CDR3 is TGTGCCAGCGGTTCTTCCTACGAGCAGTACTTC. This translates into CASGSSYEQYF.

This clone has only a few counts. The rearrangement joins TRBV5-1 to TRBJ2-1; D is unresolved. Germline V gene sequence: CDR1 SGHRS, CDR2 YFSETQ. Deletions cut 0 bases from V and 5 bases from J, with 12 bases between. The CDR3 is made up of 15 amino acids. CDR3 protein: CASSLVRAQNNEQFF. DNA of the CDR3: TGCGCCAGCAGCTTGGTTAGGGCACAAAACAATGAGCAGTTCTTC.

V usage is TRBV2 and J usage is TRBJ2-1; D unclear. The CDR3 covers 11 residues. V was pared by 2 bases and J by 8 bases, with 4 bases between. CDR1 and CDR2 (germline): SNHLY, FYNNEI. CDR3 region: CASSEYHEQFF. The CDR3 bases are TGTGCCAGCAGTGAATACCATGAGCAGTTCTTC.

The J gene is TRBJ2-3, the V gene TRBV15; the D gene is possibly TRBD1 (7 bases). This CDR3 contains 16 residues. Between the trimmed V and J ends, which lost 3 bases and 6 bases, there was a span of 19 bases. Per the germline V gene, CDR1 is LNHNV and CDR2 is YYDKDF (reference sequence). The CDR3 loop is CATSRADRVGRDTQYF. CDR3 DNA sequence: TGTGCCACCAGCAGGGCCGACAGGGTTGGGAGGGATACGCAGTATTTT.

This sequence joins TRBV4-2 and TRBJ2-7; 11 positions match TRBD2. With V trimmed by 5 bases and J by 2 bases, 8 bases remained unmatched. Looked up from germline, CDR1 is LGHNA and CDR2 is YNFKEQ. The CDR3 consists of 16 residues. CDR3 nucleotide sequence: TGTGCCAGCAGCAGAGGGACTAGCGGTACTCCCTACGAGCAGTACTTC. It encodes CASSRGTSGTPYEQYF.

Regarding this clone: Different DNA sequences within this sample yield the same CDR3. J is TRBJ2-1 and V is TRBV7-2; no definite D call. V lost 2 bases and J lost 4, with 6 bases in between. The V gene's germline CDR1 is SGHTA and CDR2 FQGNSA. CDR3 length equals 13 residues. The CDR3 protein is CASSLSSYNEQFF. The CDR3 DNA reads as TGTGCCAGCAGCTTATCCTCGTACAATGAGCAGTTCTTC.

The gene calls are TRBV5-1 and TRBJ2-7, with 9 bases lining up with TRBD2. Germline lookup yields CDR1 SGHRS and CDR2 YFSETQ. This CDR3 is built from 16 residues. The ends lost 4 bases at V and 6 bases at J; junction bases unmatched: 14. This CDR3 is CASSRGNSGSLGEQYF. The CDR3, as DNA: TGCGCCAGCAGCAGGGGGAATAGCGGGAGTCTTGGCGAGCAGTACTTC.

The CDR3 loop reads CASSREGISGNTIYF. DNA for the CDR3: TGCGCCAGCAGCCGGGAGGGGATCTCTGGAAACACCATATATTTT. The J gene is TRBJ1-3, the V gene TRBV4-1; TRBD1 might be the D (5 bases). CDR3 length: 15 amino acids. The V end lost 4 bases, the J end lost 0 bases, and 10 bases lay between the germline ends. Germline V gives CDR1 MGHRA, CDR2 YSYEKL.

The chain couples TRBV4-2 to TRBJ1-5; 9 nucleotides agree with TRBD1. The CDR3 loop spans 16 amino acids. The J segment lost 4 bases and the V segment lost 5 bases, leaving 9 bases of the junction unmatched. Germline V gene lookup returns CDR1 LGHNA and CDR2 YNFKEQ. CDR3 in DNA: TGTGCCAGCAGCTCCATGAGGGGACAGGGAAATCAGCCCCAGCATTTT. Its protein product is CASSSMRGQGNQPQHF.

This clone turned up a few times. V usage is TRBV2 and J usage is TRBJ2-4; D remains unclear. Germline assignment: CDR1 SNHLY and CDR2 FYNNEI. Trimming stripped 0 bases from V and 0 bases from J, with 24 bases between. CDR3 size: 21 residues. The CDR3 DNA sequence: TGTGCCAGCAGTGAAGCCCAATACCGGAGCACCCTCCTACTAGCCAAAAACATTCAGTACTTC. It is translated as CASSEAQYRSTLLLAKNIQYF.

This chain joins TRBV13 and TRBJ2-5, with TRBD2 matching over 10 bases. V lost 3 bases, J lost 4 bases, and 8 bases stayed unmatched. The CDR3 sequence is 16 residues long. Germline V gene lookup returns CDR1 PRHDT and CDR2 FYEKMQ (reference sequence). The CDR3 DNA follows: TGTGCCAGCAGCTTGGGAACAGCGGGAGGGTTAGAGACCCAGTACTTC. As protein: CASSLGTAGGLETQYF.

V gene TRBV4-3 combines with J gene TRBJ2-3; 11 nucleotides align to TRBD2. Germline trimming cut 4 bases from V and 12 bases from J; bases unmatched to any gene: 9. Germline CDR1 and CDR2: LGHNA and YSLEER. The CDR3 runs 14 residues. The CDR3 reads CASSPRLAGPLQYF. The CDR3 DNA reads TGCGCCAGCAGCCCGCGACTAGCGGGACCCCTTCAGTATTTT.

The sample holds a few counts of this clone. The V call is TRBV28, the J call TRBJ2-1; TRBD1 matches at 10 bases. J was trimmed by 9 bases and V by 6 bases; bases with no gene match: 8. Looked up from germline, CDR1 is MDHEN and CDR2 is SYDVKM. This CDR3 contains 14 residues. CDR3 coding DNA: TGTGCCAGCAGCATAGACAGGGGGCGCTTTGAGCAGTTCTTC. Its translation is CASSIDRGRFEQFF.

This clone came up once. The J gene is TRBJ1-3, the V gene TRBV15; the D gene is possibly TRBD1 (5 bases). Germline V gives CDR1 LNHNV, CDR2 YYDKDF (reference sequence). V was pared by 0 bases and J by 0 bases, with 18 bases between. This CDR3 is built from 19 residues. CDR3 bases: TGTGCCACCAGCAGAGAAACGGGACGGACTGCGAGCTCTGGAAACACCATATATTTT. Its protein is CATSRETGRTASSGNTIYF.

This clone was found a few times. This chain joins TRBV4-2 and TRBJ2-3; 10 bases are a match to TRBD2. This CDR3 is built from 16 residues. Germline CDR1 LGHNA, CDR2 YNFKEQ. The J segment lost 6 bases and the V segment lost 6 bases, leaving 12 bases of the junction unmatched. The CDR3 DNA follows: TGTGCCAGCAGTCCCCGTCTAGCGGGAGATTTTGATACGCAGTATTTT. Its protein product is CASSPRLAGDFDTQYF.

With respect to this clone: Other DNA sequences of this sample code for an identical CDR3. The chain employs TRBV20-1 and TRBJ1-2, with TRBD1 identical over 7 bases. In germline, CDR1 is DFQATT, CDR2 SNEGSKA (reference sequence). V dropped 5 bases and J dropped 4; count of bases not matched to a gene: 1. The CDR3 totals 11 residues. The CDR3 bases are TGCAGTGCTCGGGACAGCTATGGCTACACCTTC. This gives the protein CSARDSYGYTF.

This clone turned up a few times. This rearrangement joins TRBV5-1 to TRBJ2-5; D unclear. The CDR3 extends over 13 amino acids. The V end lost 2 bases, the J end lost 1 base, and 6 bases lay between the germline ends. Germline CDR1 is SGHRS and CDR2 is YFSETQ. CDR3: CASSFSGQETQYF. The CDR3 DNA sequence: TGCGCCAGCAGCTTCTCAGGCCAAGAGACCCAGTACTTC.

J is TRBJ1-2 and V is TRBV5-1; 8 bases match TRBD1. Trimming at V came to 4 bases and at J to 0 bases, leaving 8 bases not matched to a gene. This CDR3 is built from 16 residues. CDR1 SGHRS and CDR2 YFSETQ come from the germline V gene. This CDR3 is CASSGGQAQPNYGYTF. For the CDR3, the DNA is TGCGCCAGCAGCGGGGGACAGGCGCAACCTAACTATGGCTACACCTTC.

This chain joins TRBV27 and TRBJ2-3, with D uncertain. This CDR3 contains 14 residues. Trimming cost V 3 bases and J 2 bases, with 9 bases left between them. Per the germline V gene, CDR1 is MNHEY and CDR2 is SMNVEV (reference sequence). The CDR3, as DNA: TGTGCCAGCAGTTTCCTCGGAGTCACAGATACGCAGTATTTT. This encodes CASSFLGVTDTQYF.

The CDR3 loop reads CASRLTSGRSNEQFF. Written as DNA, the CDR3 is TGTGCCAGCAGGTTAACTAGCGGGAGGAGCAATGAGCAGTTCTTC. This rearrangement joins TRBV6-6 to TRBJ2-1; 12 positions match TRBD2. V lost 6 bases and J lost 6; bases outside the gene matches: 6. This CDR3 has 15 residues. Germline V gene data show CDR1 as MNHNY and CDR2 as SVGAGI (reference sequence).

The chain is built from TRBV7-9 and TRBJ2-2; 8 bases fit TRBD1. Germline V gene data show CDR1 as SEHNR and CDR2 as FQNEAQ (reference sequence). There are 15 residues in the CDR3. V was clipped by 2 bases and J by 4 bases; unmatched bases: 3. This CDR3 reads CASSLQGAPTGELFF. CDR3 in DNA: TGTGCCAGCAGCTTACAGGGGGCACCCACCGGGGAGCTGTTTTTT.

This chain joins TRBV5-1 and TRBJ1-2; D not certain. The CDR3 extends over 14 amino acids. Germline-derived CDR1 and CDR2 are SGHRS and YFSETQ. V was trimmed by 0 bases and J by 1 base, leaving 7 bases between them. CDR3 nucleotide sequence: TGCGCCAGCAGCTTGGCCATGGGTAACTATGGCTACACCTTC. It encodes CASSLAMGNYGYTF.

The chain uses TRBV4-3 and TRBJ2-7; 10 positions agree with TRBD1. The CDR3 contains 16 residues. Per the germline V gene, CDR1 is LGHNA and CDR2 is YSLEER. V shed 0 bases, J shed 4 bases, and the junction held 6 bases outside the gene matches. In nucleotides, the CDR3 is TGCGCCAGCAGCCAAGAAAAGTCGGACAGGGGGTACGAGCAGTACTTC. Protein sequence: CASSQEKSDRGYEQYF.

This clone was seen more than once but under ten times. This chain links TRBV15 with TRBJ2-6; D remains ambiguous. This CDR3 contains 15 residues. Trimming took off 0 bases at V and 4 bases at J, with 7 bases between the two ends. Germline CDR1 is LNHNV and CDR2 is YYDKDF (reference sequence). The CDR3 DNA reads TGTGCCACCAGCAGAGATGCCCGGGGGGCCAACGTCCTGACTTTC. Translated: CATSRDARGANVLTF.

This chain links TRBV6-5 with TRBJ2-7, with 7 bases that match TRBD2. The germline gives CDR1 MNHEY, CDR2 SVGAGI. This CDR3 spans 13 amino acids. V shed 6 bases and J 2 bases; nucleotides not matched to a gene: 4. CDR3 DNA sequence: TGTGCCAGCAGCCTGCGGGGGACCTACGAGCAGTACTTC. Its translation: CASSLRGTYEQYF.

In its sample, this clone was seen a few times. The chain links TRBV9 to TRBJ2-3; D is ambiguous. Germline lookup yields CDR1 SGDLS and CDR2 YYNGEE. V was shortened by 0 bases and J by 2 bases, with 10 bases between the two germline ends. The CDR3 length is 15 residues. This chain's CDR3 is CASSVGVGHTDTQYF. The CDR3 coding sequence is TGTGCCAGCAGCGTAGGGGTAGGTCACACAGATACGCAGTATTTT.